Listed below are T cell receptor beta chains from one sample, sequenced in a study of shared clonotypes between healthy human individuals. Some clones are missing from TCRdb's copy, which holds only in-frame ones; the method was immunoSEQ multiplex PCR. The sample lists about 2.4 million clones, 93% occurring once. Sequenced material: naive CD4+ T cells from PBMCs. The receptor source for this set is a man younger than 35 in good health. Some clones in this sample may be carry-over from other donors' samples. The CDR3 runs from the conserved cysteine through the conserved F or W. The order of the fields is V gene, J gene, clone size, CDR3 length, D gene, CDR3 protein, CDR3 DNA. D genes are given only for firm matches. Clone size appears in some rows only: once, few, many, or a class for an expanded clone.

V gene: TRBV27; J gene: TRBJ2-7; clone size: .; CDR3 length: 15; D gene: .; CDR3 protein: CASSLLGRGTYEQYF; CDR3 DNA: TGTGCCAGCAGTTTATTGGGACGGGGGACCTACGAGCAGTACTTC
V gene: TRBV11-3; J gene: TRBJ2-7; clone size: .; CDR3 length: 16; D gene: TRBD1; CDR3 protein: CASSPDGQVPSYEQYF; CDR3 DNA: TGTGCCAGCAGCCCTGATGGACAGGTCCCCTCCTACGAGCAGTACTTC
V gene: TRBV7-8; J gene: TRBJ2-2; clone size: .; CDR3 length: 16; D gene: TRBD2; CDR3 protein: CASSPRTSGNTGELFF; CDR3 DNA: TGTGCCAGCAGCCCTAGGACTAGCGGGAACACCGGGGAGCTGTTTTTT
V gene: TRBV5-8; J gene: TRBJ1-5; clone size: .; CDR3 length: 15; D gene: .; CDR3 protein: CASSLPAGSKQPQHF; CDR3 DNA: TGTGCCAGCAGCTTGCCGGCAGGGAGTAAGCAGCCCCAGCATTTT
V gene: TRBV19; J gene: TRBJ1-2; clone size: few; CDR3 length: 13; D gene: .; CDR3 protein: CASKNRDGYGYTF; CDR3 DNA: TGTGCCAGTAAGAACAGGGACGGCTATGGCTACACCTTC
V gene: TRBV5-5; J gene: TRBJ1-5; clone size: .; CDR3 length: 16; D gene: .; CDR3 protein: CASSWGHTPGDQPQHF; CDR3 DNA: TGTGCCAGCAGCTGGGGGCATACCCCTGGGGATCAGCCCCAGCATTTT
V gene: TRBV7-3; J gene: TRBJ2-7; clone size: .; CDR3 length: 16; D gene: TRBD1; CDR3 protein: CASSRAGTGGNYEQYF; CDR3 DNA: TGTGCCAGCAGCCGCGCTGGGACAGGGGGCAACTACGAGCAGTACTTC
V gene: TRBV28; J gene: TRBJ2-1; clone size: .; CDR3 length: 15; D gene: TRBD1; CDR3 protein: CASHDRQGSYNEQFF; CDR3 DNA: TGTGCCAGCCACGACAGACAGGGGTCCTACAATGAGCAGTTCTTC
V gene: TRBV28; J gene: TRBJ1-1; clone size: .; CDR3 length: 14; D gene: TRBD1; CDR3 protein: CASSSLPQQGGAFF; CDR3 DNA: TGTGCCAGCAGTTCGTTACCCCAACAGGGGGGGGCTTTCTTT
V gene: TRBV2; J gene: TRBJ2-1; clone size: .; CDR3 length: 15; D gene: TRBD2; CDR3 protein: CASSTSGSSYNEQFF; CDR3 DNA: TGTGCCAGCAGCACCAGCGGGAGCTCCTACAATGAGCAGTTCTTC
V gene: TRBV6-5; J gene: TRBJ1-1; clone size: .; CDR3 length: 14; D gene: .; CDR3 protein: CASSYMAANTEAFF; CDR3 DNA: TGTGCCAGCAGTTACATGGCAGCGAACACTGAAGCTTTCTTT
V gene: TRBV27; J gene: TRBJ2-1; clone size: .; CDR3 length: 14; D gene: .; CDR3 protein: CASSSPHPGDEQFF; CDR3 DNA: TGTGCCAGCAGTTCCCCCCACCCGGGCGATGAGCAGTTCTTC
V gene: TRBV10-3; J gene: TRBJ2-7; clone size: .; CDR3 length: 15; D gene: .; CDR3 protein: CAISESLANSYEQYF; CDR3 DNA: TGTGCCATCAGTGAGTCGTTAGCGAACTCCTACGAGCAGTACTTC
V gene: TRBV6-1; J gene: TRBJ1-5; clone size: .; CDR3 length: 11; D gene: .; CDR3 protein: CASSSGQPQHF; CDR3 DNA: TGTGCCAGCAGTTCGGGACAGCCCCAGCATTTT
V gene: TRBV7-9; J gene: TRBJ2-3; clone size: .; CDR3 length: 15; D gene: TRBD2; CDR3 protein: CASSLSSGRADTQYF; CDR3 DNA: TGTGCCAGCAGCCTTTCTAGCGGGAGGGCAGATACGCAGTATTTT
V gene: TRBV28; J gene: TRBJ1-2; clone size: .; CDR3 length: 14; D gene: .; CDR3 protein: CASKSAGDNYGYTF; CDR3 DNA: TGTGCCAGCAAGTCCGCCGGGGATAACTATGGCTACACCTTC
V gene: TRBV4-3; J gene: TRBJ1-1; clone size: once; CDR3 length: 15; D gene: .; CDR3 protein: CASSQDPGGNTEAFF; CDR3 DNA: TGCGCCAGCAGCCAAGATCCGGGAGGGAACACTGAAGCTTTCTTT
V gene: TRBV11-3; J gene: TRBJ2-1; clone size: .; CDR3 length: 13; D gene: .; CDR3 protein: CASSSPYGDEQFF; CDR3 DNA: TGTGCCAGCAGCTCGCCCTATGGGGATGAGCAGTTCTTC
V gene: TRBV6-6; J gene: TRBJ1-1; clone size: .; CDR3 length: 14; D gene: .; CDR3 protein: CASSYRGESTEAFF; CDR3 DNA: TGTGCCAGCAGTTACAGGGGAGAGAGCACTGAAGCTTTCTTT
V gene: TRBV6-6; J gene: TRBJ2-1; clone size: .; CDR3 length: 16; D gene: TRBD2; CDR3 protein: CATRGLAGFGDNEQFF; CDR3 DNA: TGTGCCACCAGGGGACTAGCGGGTTTCGGGGACAATGAGCAGTTCTTC
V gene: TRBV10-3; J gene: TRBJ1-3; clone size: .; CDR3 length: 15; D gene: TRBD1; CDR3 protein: CAISRDSYSGNTIYF; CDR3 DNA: TGTGCCATCAGCCGGGACAGCTACTCTGGAAACACCATATATTTT
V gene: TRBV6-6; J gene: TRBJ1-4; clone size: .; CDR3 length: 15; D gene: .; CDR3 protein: CASSYGDSRNEKLFF; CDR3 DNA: TGTGCCAGCAGTTACGGGGACTCCCGTAATGAAAAACTGTTTTTT
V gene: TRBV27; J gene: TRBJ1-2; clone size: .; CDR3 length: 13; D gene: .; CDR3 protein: CASSPGANYGYTF; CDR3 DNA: TGTGCCAGCAGCCCTGGGGCGAACTATGGCTACACCTTC
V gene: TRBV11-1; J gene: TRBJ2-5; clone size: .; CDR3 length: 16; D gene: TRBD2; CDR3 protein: CASSLGLAGLQETQYF; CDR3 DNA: TGTGCCAGCAGCTTAGGTCTAGCGGGCCTCCAAGAGACCCAGTACTTC
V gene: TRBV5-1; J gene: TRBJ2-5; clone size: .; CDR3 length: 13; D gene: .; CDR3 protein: CASSFGMTETQYF; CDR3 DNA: TGCGCCAGCAGCTTTGGGATGACGGAGACCCAGTACTTC
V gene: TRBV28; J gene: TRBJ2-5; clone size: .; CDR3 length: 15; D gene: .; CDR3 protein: CASSLLDSLQETQYF; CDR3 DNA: TGTGCCAGCAGTTTATTGGACAGTCTCCAAGAGACCCAGTACTTC
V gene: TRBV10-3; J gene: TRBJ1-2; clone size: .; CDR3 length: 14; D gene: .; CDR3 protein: CAISEGAGFYGYTF; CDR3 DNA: TGTGCCATCAGTGAGGGGGCAGGTTTCTATGGCTACACCTTC
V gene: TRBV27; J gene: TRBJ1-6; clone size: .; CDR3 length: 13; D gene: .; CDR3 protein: CASRDTWYSPLHF; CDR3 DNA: TGTGCCAGCAGGGATACGTGGTACTCACCCCTCCACTTT
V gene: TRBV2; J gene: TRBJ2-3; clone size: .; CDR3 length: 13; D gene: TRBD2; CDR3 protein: CASSGALADTQYF; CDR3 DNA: TGTGCCAGCAGTGGGGCACTAGCGGATACGCAGTATTTT
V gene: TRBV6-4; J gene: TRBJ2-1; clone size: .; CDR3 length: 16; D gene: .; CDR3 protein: CASSVRGGGSYNEQFF; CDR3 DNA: TGTGCCAGCAGTGTGAGAGGAGGCGGTTCCTACAATGAGCAGTTCTTC
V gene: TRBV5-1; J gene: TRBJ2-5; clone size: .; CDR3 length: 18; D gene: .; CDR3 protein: CASSLLLEAAQGGETQYF; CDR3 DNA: TGCGCCAGCAGCCTCCTTCTCGAGGCAGCCCAAGGCGGAGAGACCCAGTACTTC
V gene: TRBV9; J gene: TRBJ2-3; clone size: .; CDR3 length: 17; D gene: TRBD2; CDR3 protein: CASSVGLAGVPLDTQYF; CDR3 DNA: TGTGCCAGCAGCGTAGGGCTAGCGGGAGTCCCCCTAGATACGCAGTATTTT
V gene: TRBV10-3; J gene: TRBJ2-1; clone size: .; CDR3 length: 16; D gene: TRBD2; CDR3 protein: CAISGLSGSSYNEQFF; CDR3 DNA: TGTGCCATCAGTGGGTTAAGCGGGAGCTCCTACAATGAGCAGTTCTTC
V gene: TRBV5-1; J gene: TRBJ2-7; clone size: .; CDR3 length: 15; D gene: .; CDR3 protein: CASSLVPGAAYEQYF; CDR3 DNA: TGCGCCAGCAGCTTGGTGCCAGGGGCCGCCTACGAGCAGTACTTC
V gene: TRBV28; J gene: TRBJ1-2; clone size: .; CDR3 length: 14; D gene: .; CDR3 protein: CASSLLPEGKGYTF; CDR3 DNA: TGTGCCAGCAGTTTACTCCCGGAGGGGAAGGGCTACACCTTC
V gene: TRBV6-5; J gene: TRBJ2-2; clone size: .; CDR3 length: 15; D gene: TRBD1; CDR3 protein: CAAYSGTGIIGELFF; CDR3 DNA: TGTGCCGCCTACTCCGGGACAGGGATCATCGGGGAGCTGTTTTTT
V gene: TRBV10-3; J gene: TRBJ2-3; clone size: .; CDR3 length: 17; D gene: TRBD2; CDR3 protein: CAISETLAGGLTDTQYF; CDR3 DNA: TGTGCCATCAGTGAGACCCTAGCGGGAGGGCTCACAGATACGCAGTATTTT
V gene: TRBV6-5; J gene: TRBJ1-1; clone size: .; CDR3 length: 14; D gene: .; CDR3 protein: CASSYPGVNTEAFF; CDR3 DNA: TGTGCCAGCAGTTACCCAGGGGTGAACACTGAAGCTTTCTTT
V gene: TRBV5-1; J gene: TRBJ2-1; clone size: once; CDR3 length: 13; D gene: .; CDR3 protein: CASSLELGNEQFF; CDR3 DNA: TGCGCCAGCAGCCTCGAGCTCGGGAATGAGCAGTTCTTC
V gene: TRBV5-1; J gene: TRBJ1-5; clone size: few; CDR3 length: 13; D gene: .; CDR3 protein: CASSLVPNQPQHF; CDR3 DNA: TGCGCCAGCAGCTTGGTGCCGAATCAGCCCCAGCATTTT
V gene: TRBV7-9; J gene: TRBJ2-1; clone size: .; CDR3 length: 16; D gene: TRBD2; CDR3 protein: CASSFLASGRVNEQFF; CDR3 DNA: TGTGCCAGCAGCTTTTTGGCTAGCGGGAGGGTCAATGAGCAGTTCTTC
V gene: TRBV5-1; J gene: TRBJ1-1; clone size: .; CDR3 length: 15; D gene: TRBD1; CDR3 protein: CASSLQGAPVTEAFF; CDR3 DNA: TGCGCCAGCAGCTTGCAGGGGGCTCCGGTGACTGAAGCTTTCTTT
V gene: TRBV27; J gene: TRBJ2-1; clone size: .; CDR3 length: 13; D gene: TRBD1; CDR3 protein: CASGTGFYNEQFF; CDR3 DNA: TGTGCCAGCGGGACAGGGTTCTACAATGAGCAGTTCTTC
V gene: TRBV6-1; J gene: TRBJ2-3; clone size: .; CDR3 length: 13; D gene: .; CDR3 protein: CASSQRLRDTQYF; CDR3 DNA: TGTGCCAGCAGCCAGAGACTGAGAGATACGCAGTATTTT
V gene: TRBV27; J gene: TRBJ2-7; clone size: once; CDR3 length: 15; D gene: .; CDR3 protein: CASSAAGAGAYEQYF; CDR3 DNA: TGTGCCAGCAGCGCTGCTGGGGCCGGGGCCTACGAGCAGTACTTC
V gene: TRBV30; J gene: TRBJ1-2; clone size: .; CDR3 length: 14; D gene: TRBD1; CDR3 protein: CAWSFGTGPYGYTF; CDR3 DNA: TGTGCCTGGAGTTTCGGGACAGGGCCCTATGGCTACACCTTC
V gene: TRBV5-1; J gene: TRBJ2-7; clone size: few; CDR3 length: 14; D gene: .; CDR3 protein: CASSARDTALGQYF; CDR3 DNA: TGCGCCAGCAGCGCCCGGGACACAGCGTTGGGGCAGTACTTC
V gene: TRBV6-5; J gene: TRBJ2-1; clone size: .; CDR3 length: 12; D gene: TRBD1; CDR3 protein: CASRRDRGEQFF; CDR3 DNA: TGTGCCAGCAGAAGGGACAGGGGTGAGCAGTTCTTC
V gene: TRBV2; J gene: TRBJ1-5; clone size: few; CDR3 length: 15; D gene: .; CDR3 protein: CASSDSSSLGKPQHF; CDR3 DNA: TGTGCCAGCAGTGATAGTAGCAGCCTAGGGAAGCCCCAGCATTTT
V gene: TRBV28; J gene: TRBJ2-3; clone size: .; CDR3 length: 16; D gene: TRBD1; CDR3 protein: CASSPQRDRASDTQYF; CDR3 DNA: TGTGCCAGCAGTCCCCAACGGGACAGGGCGTCAGATACGCAGTATTTT